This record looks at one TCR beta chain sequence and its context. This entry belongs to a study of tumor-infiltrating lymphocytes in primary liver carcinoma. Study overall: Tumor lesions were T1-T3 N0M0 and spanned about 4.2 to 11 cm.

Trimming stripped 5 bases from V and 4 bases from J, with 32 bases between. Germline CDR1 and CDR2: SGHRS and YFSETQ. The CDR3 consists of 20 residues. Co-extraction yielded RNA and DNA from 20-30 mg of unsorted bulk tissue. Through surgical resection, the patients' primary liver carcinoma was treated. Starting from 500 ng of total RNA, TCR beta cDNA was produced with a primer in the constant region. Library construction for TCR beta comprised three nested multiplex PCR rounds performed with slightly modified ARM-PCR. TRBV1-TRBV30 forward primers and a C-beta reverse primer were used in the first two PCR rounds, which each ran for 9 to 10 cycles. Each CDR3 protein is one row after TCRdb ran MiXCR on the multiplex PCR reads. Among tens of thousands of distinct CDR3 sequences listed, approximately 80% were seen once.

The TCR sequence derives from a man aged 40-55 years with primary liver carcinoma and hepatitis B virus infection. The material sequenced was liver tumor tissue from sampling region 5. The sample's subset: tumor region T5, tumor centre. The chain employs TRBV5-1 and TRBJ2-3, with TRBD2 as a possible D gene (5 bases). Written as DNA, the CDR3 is TGCGCCAGCAGACTTTCAGGTGGCGGTCCTGCGCTGCCTAGCTCAGATACGCAGTATTTT. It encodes CASRLSGGGPALPSSDTQYF.